These T cell receptor beta chains were read from a single sample in a study of blood T cell repertoires in COVID-19. The protocol was immunoSEQ multiplex PCR, while the TCRdb copy is restricted to in-frame clones and leaves out a portion. The sample carries 250,000 to 400,000 clones, approximately 89% recorded once. The sequenced sample was peripheral blood. The receptors were sampled from a woman in her 30s with COVID-19, enrolled during active disease. Both conserved end residues are part of each CDR3. The D gene is left open where the match is weak. Clone size is stated in some rows and not others, as once, few, many or a class when expanded.

clone_size: -
j_call: TRBJ2-7
d_call: TRBD2
v_call: TRBV7-3
cdr3_nt: TGTGCCAGCAGCTTAACGACTAGCGGGGATCACTTC
cdr3_aa: CASSLTTSGDHF

clone_size: -
j_call: TRBJ2-3
d_call: TRBD2
v_call: TRBV27
cdr3_nt: TGTGCCAGCAGTTTACAACTAGCGGGGGGTGCAGATACGCAGTATTTT
cdr3_aa: CASSLQLAGGADTQYF

clone_size: -
j_call: TRBJ1-2
d_call: TRBD1
v_call: TRBV7-8
cdr3_nt: TGTGCCAGCAGCTCGGACAGGGTTGGCTACACCTTC
cdr3_aa: CASSSDRVGYTF

clone_size: once
j_call: TRBJ2-7
d_call: -
v_call: TRBV27
cdr3_nt: TGTGCCAGCAGTTCTTATAACGAGCAGTACTTC
cdr3_aa: CASSSYNEQYF

clone_size: few
j_call: TRBJ1-1
d_call: -
v_call: TRBV2
cdr3_nt: TGTGCCAGCACAACTGGGGGCCCTAGCGGTGAAGCTTTCTTT
cdr3_aa: CASTTGGPSGEAFF

clone_size: -
j_call: TRBJ1-5
d_call: -
v_call: TRBV5-6
cdr3_nt: TGTGCCAGCAGCTTTACAGGTCGCAATCAGCCCCAGCATTTT
cdr3_aa: CASSFTGRNQPQHF

clone_size: once
j_call: TRBJ2-3
d_call: TRBD1
v_call: TRBV7-6
cdr3_nt: TGTGCCAGCAGCTTAGGGACAGGGAGGACAGATACGCAGTATTTT
cdr3_aa: CASSLGTGRTDTQYF

clone_size: -
j_call: TRBJ1-2
d_call: -
v_call: TRBV7-9
cdr3_nt: TGTGCCAGCAGCTTAAATCCAGGGGAGAACTATGGCTACACCTTC
cdr3_aa: CASSLNPGENYGYTF

clone_size: -
j_call: TRBJ2-3
d_call: -
v_call: TRBV5-4
cdr3_nt: TGTGCCAGCAGCCTAATTGCTAGCCCAGATACGCAGTATTTT
cdr3_aa: CASSLIASPDTQYF

clone_size: -
j_call: TRBJ2-2
d_call: -
v_call: TRBV24-1
cdr3_nt: TGTGCCACCAGTGATTTAGAGCCGGGGGAGCTGTTTTTT
cdr3_aa: CATSDLEPGELFF

clone_size: once
j_call: TRBJ2-4
d_call: TRBD2
v_call: TRBV5-6
cdr3_nt: TGTGCCAGCAGCTCGGGACTAGCGGGTACCATTCAGTACTTC
cdr3_aa: CASSSGLAGTIQYF

clone_size: -
j_call: TRBJ1-1
d_call: -
v_call: TRBV18
cdr3_nt: TGTGCCAGCTCCCTCCGGCCGGAGAGAAACACTGAAGCTTTCTTT
cdr3_aa: CASSLRPERNTEAFF

clone_size: -
j_call: TRBJ1-4
d_call: TRBD1
v_call: TRBV5-1
cdr3_nt: TGCGCCAGCAGCTTCGGCCAGGGGGCTCGGAAGAATGAAAAACTGTTTTTT
cdr3_aa: CASSFGQGARKNEKLFF

clone_size: few
j_call: TRBJ1-2
d_call: -
v_call: TRBV4-1
cdr3_nt: TGCGCCAGCAGCCAGAGCCGTTGGGAGGGTGGAGGCTACACCTTC
cdr3_aa: CASSQSRWEGGGYTF

clone_size: few
j_call: TRBJ1-1
d_call: -
v_call: TRBV10-3
cdr3_nt: TGTGCCATCAGTGAGTCGTCAGGGGTCACTGAAGCTTTCTTT
cdr3_aa: CAISESSGVTEAFF

clone_size: -
j_call: TRBJ1-3
d_call: -
v_call: TRBV3-1/TRBV3-2
cdr3_nt: TGTGCCAGCAGCCCTAACTCCAACTCTGGAAACACCATATATTTT
cdr3_aa: CASSPNSNSGNTIYF

clone_size: few
j_call: TRBJ2-4
d_call: TRBD2
v_call: TRBV18
cdr3_nt: TGTGCCAGCTCACCGCCACTAGCGGGGGCGGCCAAAAACATTCAGTACTTC
cdr3_aa: CASSPPLAGAAKNIQYF

clone_size: -
j_call: TRBJ2-7
d_call: -
v_call: TRBV30
cdr3_nt: TGTGCCTGGAGTGTACCCCCCGACAGCGTCTACGAGCAGTACTTC
cdr3_aa: CAWSVPPDSVYEQYF

clone_size: -
j_call: TRBJ2-3
d_call: -
v_call: TRBV5-1
cdr3_nt: TGCGCCAGCAGAGAGGGAAGCACAGATACGCAGTATTTT
cdr3_aa: CASREGSTDTQYF

clone_size: -
j_call: TRBJ1-5
d_call: -
v_call: TRBV24-1
cdr3_nt: TGTGCCACCAGTGAGAGGACAGATCAGCCCCAGCATTTT
cdr3_aa: CATSERTDQPQHF

clone_size: -
j_call: TRBJ1-2
d_call: TRBD1
v_call: TRBV4-1
cdr3_nt: TGCGCCAGCAGCCAAGATGGGGACAGCTATGGCTACACCTTC
cdr3_aa: CASSQDGDSYGYTF

clone_size: -
j_call: TRBJ1-1
d_call: -
v_call: TRBV29-1
cdr3_nt: TGCAGCGTGAGGCGGGCCTCGGACACTGAAGCTTTCTTT
cdr3_aa: CSVRRASDTEAFF

clone_size: -
j_call: TRBJ2-3
d_call: TRBD2
v_call: TRBV5-4
cdr3_nt: TGTGCCAGCAGCCTTTGGCTAGCGGGGTACACAGATACGCAGTATTTT
cdr3_aa: CASSLWLAGYTDTQYF

clone_size: -
j_call: TRBJ1-2
d_call: TRBD1
v_call: TRBV5-4
cdr3_nt: TGTGCCAGCAGCGGAGGACAGGGGTCGGGGTTTGGCTACACCTTC
cdr3_aa: CASSGGQGSGFGYTF

clone_size: -
j_call: TRBJ1-6
d_call: -
v_call: TRBV6-6
cdr3_nt: TGTGCCAGCAGTTACCCCACACGTAATAATTCACCCCTCCACTTT
cdr3_aa: CASSYPTRNNSPLHF

clone_size: once
j_call: TRBJ2-3
d_call: -
v_call: TRBV3-1/TRBV3-2
cdr3_nt: TGTGCCAGCAGCCAATCCCCAACAGATGCGCAGTATTTT
cdr3_aa: CASSQSPTDAQYF

clone_size: -
j_call: TRBJ1-6
d_call: -
v_call: TRBV19
cdr3_nt: TGTGCCAGTAGTGCCAGGGAATCACCCCTCCACTTT
cdr3_aa: CASSARESPLHF

clone_size: once
j_call: TRBJ1-2
d_call: -
v_call: TRBV7-2
cdr3_nt: TGTGCCAGCAGCCCGCGCCTAGCTCCCTATGGCTACACCTTC
cdr3_aa: CASSPRLAPYGYTF

clone_size: -
j_call: TRBJ1-1
d_call: -
v_call: TRBV19
cdr3_nt: TGTGCCAGTAGGACGACAGTGAACACTGAAGCTTTCTTT
cdr3_aa: CASRTTVNTEAFF

clone_size: -
j_call: TRBJ2-5
d_call: TRBD1
v_call: TRBV7-9
cdr3_nt: TGTGCCAGCAGACCAAATCCAGGGGGCGGTCAAGAGACCCAGTACTTC
cdr3_aa: CASRPNPGGGQETQYF

clone_size: -
j_call: TRBJ1-3
d_call: TRBD1
v_call: TRBV5-4
cdr3_nt: TGTGCCAGCAGCTACACAGGGGCAGACACCATATATTTT
cdr3_aa: CASSYTGADTIYF

clone_size: few
j_call: TRBJ1-1
d_call: TRBD1
v_call: TRBV2
cdr3_nt: TGTGCCAGCATCAAGGACAGGGGGAACGTTGTGGGAACTGAAGCTTTCTTT
cdr3_aa: CASIKDRGNVVGTEAFF

clone_size: -
j_call: TRBJ1-6
d_call: TRBD1
v_call: TRBV6-6
cdr3_nt: TGTGCCAGCAGGATAGGACAGGGAAATTCACCCCTCCACTTT
cdr3_aa: CASRIGQGNSPLHF

clone_size: once
j_call: TRBJ1-1
d_call: TRBD1
v_call: TRBV6-5
cdr3_nt: TGTGCCAGCAGCCAACTCGACAGGGGGCCTCCAGCTTTCTTT
cdr3_aa: CASSQLDRGPPAFF

clone_size: -
j_call: TRBJ1-2
d_call: -
v_call: TRBV21-1
cdr3_nt: TGTGCCAGCACCTGTTGGCCAGGAATAAACTATGGCTACACCTTC
cdr3_aa: CASTCWPGINYGYTF

clone_size: -
j_call: TRBJ2-1
d_call: TRBD1
v_call: TRBV25-1
cdr3_nt: TGTGCCAGCGGGAGTACAGGGGGCGAGCAGTTCTTC
cdr3_aa: CASGSTGGEQFF

clone_size: -
j_call: TRBJ1-5
d_call: -
v_call: TRBV7-2
cdr3_nt: TGTGCCAGCAGCTTATCTTCTTACAATCAGCCCCAGCATTTT
cdr3_aa: CASSLSSYNQPQHF

clone_size: -
j_call: TRBJ1-4
d_call: TRBD1
v_call: TRBV27
cdr3_nt: TGTGCCAGCAGGACCCGAGGGGGACAGGCTAATGAAAAACTGTTTTTT
cdr3_aa: CASRTRGGQANEKLFF

clone_size: -
j_call: TRBJ2-3
d_call: -
v_call: TRBV4-1
cdr3_nt: TGCGCCAGCAGCCAAGTCGAGGGGGCAGATACGCAGTATTTT
cdr3_aa: CASSQVEGADTQYF

clone_size: -
j_call: TRBJ2-1
d_call: -
v_call: TRBV5-1
cdr3_nt: TGCGCCAGCAGCGCCCGGGACAAGTCCTACAATGAGCAGTTCTTC
cdr3_aa: CASSARDKSYNEQFF

clone_size: -
j_call: TRBJ2-3
d_call: -
v_call: TRBV7-6
cdr3_nt: TGTGCCAGCAGCCTCGGGACACCATATGTTAGCACAGATACGCAGTATTTT
cdr3_aa: CASSLGTPYVSTDTQYF

clone_size: -
j_call: TRBJ1-4
d_call: -
v_call: TRBV4-2
cdr3_nt: TGTGCCAGCAGCCAAAACCCGGGGGGAGGCAGGGACGAAAAACTGTTTTTT
cdr3_aa: CASSQNPGGGRDEKLFF

clone_size: -
j_call: TRBJ1-1
d_call: -
v_call: TRBV5-1
cdr3_nt: TGCGCCAGCAGCCCCGGTTGGGACTTATTGAACACTGAAGCTTTCTTT
cdr3_aa: CASSPGWDLLNTEAFF

clone_size: -
j_call: TRBJ2-3
d_call: -
v_call: TRBV7-9
cdr3_nt: TGTGCCAGCAGCTTATTAGGGGCCCCAGATACGCAGTATTTT
cdr3_aa: CASSLLGAPDTQYF

clone_size: -
j_call: TRBJ2-2
d_call: -
v_call: TRBV15
cdr3_nt: TGTGCCACCAGTCAGTTCGTGGCAGGGGTATCCGGGGAGCTGTTTTTT
cdr3_aa: CATSQFVAGVSGELFF

clone_size: -
j_call: TRBJ2-3
d_call: -
v_call: TRBV11-3
cdr3_nt: TGTGCCAGCAGCTCCGCCGGAAGCCGGGCAGATACGCAGTATTTT
cdr3_aa: CASSSAGSRADTQYF

clone_size: few
j_call: TRBJ1-3
d_call: -
v_call: TRBV10-1
cdr3_nt: TGCGCCAGCAGTGAGAGGGAGGCCTCATCTGGAAACACCATATATTTT
cdr3_aa: CASSEREASSGNTIYF

clone_size: -
j_call: TRBJ1-3
d_call: -
v_call: TRBV6-5
cdr3_nt: TGTGCCAGCAGTTACGGCGGCGGGGGCTCTGGAAACACCATATATTTT
cdr3_aa: CASSYGGGGSGNTIYF

clone_size: -
j_call: TRBJ2-3
d_call: TRBD2
v_call: TRBV4-2
cdr3_nt: TGTGCCAGCAGCCGTTCTAGCGGGGCTAGCACAGATACGCAGTATTTT
cdr3_aa: CASSRSSGASTDTQYF